This TCR beta chain was found in a study of T cells in Graves' hyperthyroidism and ophthalmopathy. Findings and caveats of the study: Most clonotypes expanded in thyroid above 0.001 were likewise present in blood.

This clonotype was seen a handful of times. The antigen is unknown. Losses at the gene ends were 2 bases for V and 9 bases for J; bases not matched to a gene: 19. Germline-derived CDR1 and CDR2 are DFQATT and SNEGSKA (reference sequence). This CDR3 spans 16 amino acids. Researchers took RNA transcripts and amplified the TCR beta CDR3 regions from them. The TCR CDR3 was amplified in a first-round RT-PCR using the HTBI primer set. One entry per CDR3 protein, called by TCRdb with MiXCR from the multiplex PCR reads. Of approximately 370,000 distinct CDR3 sequences detected, about a sixth appear once; the ten largest clones hold roughly a third. Not enrolled were patients with uncontrolled infection, other autoimmune disease, pregnancy or lactation.

Material for sequencing was blood. The chain uses TRBV20-1 and TRBJ2-7, with 7 bases identical to TRBD1. This clonotype was sampled from a woman aged 25 to 39 with Graves' hyperthyroidism that later progressed to Graves' ophthalmopathy. CDR3 protein: CSARSYQDRVGFGQYF. The CDR3 DNA reads TGCAGTGCTAGATCCTATCAAGACAGGGTGGGATTTGGGCAGTACTTC.